Listed below are T cell receptor beta chains from one sample, sequenced in a study of T cell responses to AZD1222 COVID-19 vaccine. Libraries were prepared by immunoSEQ multiplex PCR; TCRdb keeps only in-frame clonotypes and omits some of them. This table holds 130,000 to 150,000 clones, approximately 88% found once. Sequencing used peripheral blood, obtained 28 days after the second dose of the MenACWY control vaccine. The source is an adult who received the MenACWY meningococcal vaccine as a control. Both conserved end residues are part of each CDR3. The D gene is left open where the match is weak. Only some rows state a clone size, as once, few, many or a class for expanded clones.

size,D,V,J,CDR3,DNA
-,-,TRBV2,TRBJ2-5,CASRSVQETQYF,TGTGCCAGCAGATCAGTCCAAGAGACCCAGTACTTC
-,-,TRBV5-6,TRBJ2-7,CASSASYEQYF,TGTGCCAGCAGCGCCAGCTACGAGCAGTACTTC
-,-,TRBV11-3,TRBJ1-4,CASSYSETRNEKLFF,TGTGCCAGCAGTTACTCAGAAACCCGGAATGAAAAACTGTTTTTT
few,-,TRBV18,TRBJ1-1,CASSPLQENTEAFF,TGTGCCAGCTCACCTTTACAGGAGAACACTGAAGCTTTCTTT
once,-,TRBV6-2/TRBV6-3,TRBJ1-4,CASSTDRPPTGLFF,TGTGCCAGCAGCACCGACAGACCCCCTACAGGACTGTTTTTT
-,-,TRBV18,TRBJ2-4,CASSPGSRDIQYF,TGTGCCAGCTCACCAGGAAGTCGGGACATTCAGTACTTC
once,TRBD1,TRBV29-1,TRBJ1-3,CSVDRGTGSGNTIYF,TGCAGCGTTGACCGCGGGACAGGCTCTGGAAACACCATATATTTT
-,-,TRBV7-9,TRBJ1-1,CASSQGLLGTEAFF,TGTGCCAGCAGCCAGGGACTCCTTGGGACTGAAGCTTTCTTT
once,-,TRBV2,TRBJ1-2,CASSGPGVSYGYTF,TGTGCCAGCAGTGGCCCCGGGGTGTCCTATGGCTACACCTTC
-,-,TRBV4-1,TRBJ1-2,CASSPTPGYGYTF,TGCGCCAGCAGTCCCACCCCAGGGTATGGCTACACCTTC
-,-,TRBV18,TRBJ1-1,CASSPPGQRSEAFF,TGTGCCAGCTCACCACCCGGACAGCGCTCTGAAGCTTTCTTT
-,TRBD1,TRBV2,TRBJ1-3,CASSGAGGRRNTIYF,TGTGCCAGCAGTGGGGCAGGGGGCAGAAGAAACACCATATATTTT
-,TRBD2,TRBV28,TRBJ2-3,CASSLSPGLAGFWDTQYF,TGTGCCAGCAGTTTGAGTCCGGGACTAGCGGGTTTCTGGGATACGCAGTATTTT
-,-,TRBV2,TRBJ1-3,CASSRNSLSSGNTIYF,TGTGCCAGCAGTCGGAACTCCCTAAGCTCTGGAAACACCATATATTTT
-,TRBD2,TRBV5-1,TRBJ2-5,CASSLGLAVQETQYF,TGCGCCAGCAGCTTGGGGCTAGCGGTCCAAGAGACCCAGTACTTC
few,TRBD1,TRBV9,TRBJ1-3,CASSVGPGGAYTIYF,TGTGCCAGCAGCGTGGGACCAGGGGGCGCGTACACCATATATTTT
-,-,TRBV9,TRBJ2-5,CASSQGGLKTQYF,TGTGCCAGCAGCCAAGGGGGGTTGAAGACCCAGTACTTC
-,-,TRBV7-6,TRBJ2-2,CASSSSRSGELFF,TGTGCCAGCAGCTCCTCTAGGAGCGGGGAGCTGTTTTTT
-,-,TRBV5-1,TRBJ1-1,CASSLNNLGPNTEAFF,TGCGCCAGCAGCCTCAACAACCTCGGGCCGAACACTGAAGCTTTCTTT
-,-,TRBV9,TRBJ1-1,CASSVRLGGNTEAFF,TGTGCCAGCAGCGTGAGGTTAGGGGGAAACACTGAAGCTTTCTTT
-,-,TRBV27,TRBJ2-3,CASSFLASHSTDTQYF,TGTGCCAGCAGTTTTTTGGCTAGCCATAGCACAGATACGCAGTATTTT
-,-,TRBV28,TRBJ1-5,CASSPAGTLDQPQHF,TGTGCCAGCAGTCCTGCAGGGACTCTGGATCAGCCCCAGCATTTT
few,-,TRBV6-2/TRBV6-3,TRBJ2-3,CASSYSKHPRSTDTQYF,TGTGCCAGCAGTTACTCGAAACACCCGCGGAGCACAGATACGCAGTATTTT
-,-,TRBV30,TRBJ1-3,CAWSPWRGTGNTIYF,TGTGCCTGGAGCCCTTGGCGGGGGACGGGCAACACCATATATTTT